The source of this T cell receptor beta chain is a study of molecular identifiers for immune sequencing clone quantification. The study, taken as a whole, reports: Clones of above 20 RNA copies carried over 99% of effector molecules; in naive cells they carried under 1%. Detecting spiked Jurkat TCR RNA from one cell among 950,000 to 1,000,000 naive cells was reportedly possible.

V was clipped by 0 bases and J by 2 bases, with 10 bases between them. Germline V lookup: CDR1 LGHNT, CDR2 FRNRAP. This CDR3 region has 15 residues. TCRdb processed the PCR reads anew with MiXCR; each CDR3 protein has one entry. Of roughly 86,000 distinct CDR3 sequences in the sample, around 20% are singletons; the top ten hold 0.75% to 0.95%. Ten or more counts support this clonotype. Its antigen is as yet unknown. Sample: naive CD8+ T cells from blood, with Jurkat cell RNA spiked in. Subset of the sample: FACS-sorted CD8+CD4-CCR7+CD45RA+ naive T cells. The sequence was obtained from a human donor in good health. Some libraries in this study had Jurkat cell RNA spiked in. V is TRBV12-5 and J is TRBJ1-2, with D unclear. This CDR3 reads CASGLVGGSNYGYTF. The CDR3 DNA follows: TGTGCTAGTGGTTTGGTGGGCGGATCCAACTATGGCTACACCTTC.